Sequencing of this T cell receptor beta chain was carried out in a study of cytomegalovirus exposure and HLA in healthy donors. On the study more broadly: From donors who were HLA-typed, an early data release held around 80 million unique TCRs.

This CDR3 is 13 amino acids long. The germline V gene encodes CDR1 LNHDA and CDR2 SQIVND (reference sequence). With 4 bases removed from V and 5 bases from J, the gap between germline ends came to 8 bases. PCR involved 60 Vbeta and 13 Jbeta primers. Assay: immunoSEQ multiplex PCR; the TCRdb copy retains only in-frame clones and omits some. Here the sample spans 120,000 or so clones, more than 60% being singletons. As to this clone: Its antigen is undetermined.

While unrecorded immune exposures were likely, the donors were nominally healthy when sampled. Points from the study as a whole: More clonal expansion characterized HLA-associated TCR beta chains than equally common others in a later analysis. The study flagged some 170 TCR beta chains as cytomegalovirus-associated.

This TCR derives from a woman in her thirties or forties in good health and CMV-seronegative. Sequencing input: PBMCs. This chain connects TRBV19 to TRBJ2-2; the D is unclear. Here the CDR3 reads CASSTQVTGELFF. The CDR3 DNA is TGTGCCAGTAGTACCCAGGTGACCGGGGAGCTGTTTTTT.